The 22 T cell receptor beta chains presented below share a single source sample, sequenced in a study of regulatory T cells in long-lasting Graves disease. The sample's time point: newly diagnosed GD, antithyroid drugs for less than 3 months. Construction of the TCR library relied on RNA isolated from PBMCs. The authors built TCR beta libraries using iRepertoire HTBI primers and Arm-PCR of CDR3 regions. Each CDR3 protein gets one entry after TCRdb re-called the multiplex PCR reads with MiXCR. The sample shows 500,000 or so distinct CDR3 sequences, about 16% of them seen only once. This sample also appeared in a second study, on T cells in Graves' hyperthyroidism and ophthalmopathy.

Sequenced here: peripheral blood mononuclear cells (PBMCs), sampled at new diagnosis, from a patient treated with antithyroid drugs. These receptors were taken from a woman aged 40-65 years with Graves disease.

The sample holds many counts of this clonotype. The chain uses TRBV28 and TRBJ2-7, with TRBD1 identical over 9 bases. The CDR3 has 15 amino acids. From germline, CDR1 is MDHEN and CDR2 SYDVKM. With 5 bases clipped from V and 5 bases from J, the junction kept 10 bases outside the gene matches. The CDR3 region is CASSPPGDRDNEQYF. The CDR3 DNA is TGTGCCAGCAGTCCACCGGGGGACAGGGACAACGAGCAGTACTTC. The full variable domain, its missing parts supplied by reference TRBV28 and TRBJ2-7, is DVKVTQSSRYLVKRTGEKVFLECVQDMDHENMFWYRQDPGLGLRLIYFSYDVKMKEKGDIPEGYSVSREKKERFSLILESASTNQTSMYLCASSPPGDRDNEQYFGPGTRLTVT.

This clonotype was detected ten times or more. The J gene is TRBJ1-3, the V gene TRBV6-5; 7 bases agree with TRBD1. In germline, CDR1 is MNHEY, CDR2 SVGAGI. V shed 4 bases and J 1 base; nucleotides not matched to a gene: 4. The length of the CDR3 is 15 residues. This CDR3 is CASSSGGMSGNTIYF. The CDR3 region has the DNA TGTGCCAGCAGTTCAGGGGGGATGTCTGGAAACACCATATATTTT.

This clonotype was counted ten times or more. The CDR3 DNA follows: TGCAGCGTTGCGTGGCAGTTTGGTGAGCAGTTCTTC. Its translation: CSVAWQFGEQFF. The chain recombines TRBV29-1 with TRBJ2-1; unclear D gene. The V and J ends lost 4 bases and 9 bases respectively, with 13 bases between them. The CDR3 totals 12 residues. Germline V gene data show CDR1 as SQVTM and CDR2 as ANQGSEA.

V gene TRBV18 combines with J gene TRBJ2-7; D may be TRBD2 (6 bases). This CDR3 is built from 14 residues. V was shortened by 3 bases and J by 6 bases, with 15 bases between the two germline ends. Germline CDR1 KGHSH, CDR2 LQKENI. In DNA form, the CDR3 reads TGTGCCAGCTCACCGCCATCCCAGGAGGGCGAGCAGTACTTC. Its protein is CASSPPSQEGEQYF.

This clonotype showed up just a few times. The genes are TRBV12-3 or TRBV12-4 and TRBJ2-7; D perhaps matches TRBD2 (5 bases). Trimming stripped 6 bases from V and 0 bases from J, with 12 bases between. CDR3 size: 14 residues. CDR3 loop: CASRFGVASYEQYF. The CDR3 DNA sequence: TGTGCCAGCAGATTCGGGGTGGCCTCCTACGAGCAGTACTTC.

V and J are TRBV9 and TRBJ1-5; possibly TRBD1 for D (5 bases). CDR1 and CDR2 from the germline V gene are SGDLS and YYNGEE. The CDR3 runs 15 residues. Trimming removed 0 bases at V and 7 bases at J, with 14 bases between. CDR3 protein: CASSVGLGEGQPQHF. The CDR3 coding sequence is TGTGCCAGCAGCGTAGGCCTAGGGGAGGGACAGCCCCAGCATTTT.

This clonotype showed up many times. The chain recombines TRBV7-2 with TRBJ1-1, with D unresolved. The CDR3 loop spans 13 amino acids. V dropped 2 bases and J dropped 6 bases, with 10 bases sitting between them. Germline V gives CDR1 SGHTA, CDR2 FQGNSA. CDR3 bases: TGTGCCAGCAGCTTATTGACTCGGGCTGAAGCTTTCTTT. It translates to CASSLLTRAEAFF.

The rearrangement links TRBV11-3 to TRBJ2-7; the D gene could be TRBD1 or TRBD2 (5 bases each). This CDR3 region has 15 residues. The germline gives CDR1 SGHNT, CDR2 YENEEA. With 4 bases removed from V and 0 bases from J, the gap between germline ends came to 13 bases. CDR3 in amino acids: CASSSGSGTSYEQYF. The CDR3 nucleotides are TGTGCCAGCAGCTCCGGTTCCGGGACCTCCTACGAGCAGTACTTC.

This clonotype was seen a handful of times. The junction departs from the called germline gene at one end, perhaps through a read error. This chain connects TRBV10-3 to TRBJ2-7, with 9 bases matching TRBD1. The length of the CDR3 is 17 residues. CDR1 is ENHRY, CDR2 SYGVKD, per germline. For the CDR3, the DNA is TGTGCCATCAATGAGTCGGCCTCTGGGACAGGGACCTACGAGCAGTACTTC. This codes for CAINESASGTGTYEQYF.

The CDR3 loop is CASSLPGQGRPKQYF. The CDR3 region has the DNA TGTGCCAGCAGTCTCCCCGGACAGGGCAGACCTAAGCAGTATTTT. The chain links TRBV12-3 or TRBV12-4 to TRBJ2-1; 8 positions agree with TRBD1. Matching the DNA end better, TRBJ2-3 makes the J call doubtful. This CDR3 is 15 amino acids long.

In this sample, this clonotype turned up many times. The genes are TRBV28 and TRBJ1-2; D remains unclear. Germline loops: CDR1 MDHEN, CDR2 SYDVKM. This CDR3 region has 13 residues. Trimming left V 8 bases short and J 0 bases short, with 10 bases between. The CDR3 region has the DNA TGTGCCAGCGCCCGGCCGTCTAACTATGGCTACACCTTC. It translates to CASARPSNYGYTF.

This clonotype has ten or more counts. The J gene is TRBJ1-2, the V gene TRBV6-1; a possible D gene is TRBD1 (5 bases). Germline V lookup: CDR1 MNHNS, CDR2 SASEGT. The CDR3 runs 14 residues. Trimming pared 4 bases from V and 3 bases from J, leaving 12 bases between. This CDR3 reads CASSAIQGDYGYTF. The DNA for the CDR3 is TGTGCCAGCAGTGCCATTCAGGGTGACTATGGCTACACCTTC.

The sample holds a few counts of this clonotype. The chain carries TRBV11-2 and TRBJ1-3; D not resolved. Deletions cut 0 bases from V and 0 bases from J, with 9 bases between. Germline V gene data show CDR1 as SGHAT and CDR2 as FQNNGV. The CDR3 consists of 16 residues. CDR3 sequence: CASSLERNPSGNTIYF. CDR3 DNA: TGTGCCAGCAGCTTAGAACGGAACCCCTCTGGAAACACCATATATTTT. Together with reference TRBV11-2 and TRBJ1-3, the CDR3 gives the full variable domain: EAGVAQSPRYKIIEKRQSVAFWCNPISGHATLYWYQQILGQGPKLLIQFQNNGVVDDSQLPKDRFSAERLKGVDSTLKIQPAKLEDSAVYLCASSLERNPSGNTIYFGEGSWLTVV.

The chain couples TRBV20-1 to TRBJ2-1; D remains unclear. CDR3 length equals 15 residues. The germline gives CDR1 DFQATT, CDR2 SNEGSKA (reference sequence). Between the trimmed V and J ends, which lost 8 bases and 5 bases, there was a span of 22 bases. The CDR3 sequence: CSTFRGSLRDNEQFF. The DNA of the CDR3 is TGCAGTACCTTCAGAGGCTCTCTTAGGGACAATGAGCAGTTCTTC.

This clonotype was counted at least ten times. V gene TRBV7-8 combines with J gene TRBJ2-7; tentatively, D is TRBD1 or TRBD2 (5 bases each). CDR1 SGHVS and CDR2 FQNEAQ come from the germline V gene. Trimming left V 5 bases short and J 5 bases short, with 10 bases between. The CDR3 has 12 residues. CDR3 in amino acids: CASSGTGHEQYF. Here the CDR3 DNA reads TGTGCCAGCAGCGGGACGGGCCACGAGCAGTACTTC.

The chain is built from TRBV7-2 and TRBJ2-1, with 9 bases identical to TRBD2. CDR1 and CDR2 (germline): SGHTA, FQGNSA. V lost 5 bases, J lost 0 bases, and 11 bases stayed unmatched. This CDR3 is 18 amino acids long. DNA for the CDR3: TGTGCCAGCAGCGGGCAGCGGGGGGCCGTAAGCTCCTACAATGAGCAGTTCTTC. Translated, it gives CASSGQRGAVSSYNEQFF.

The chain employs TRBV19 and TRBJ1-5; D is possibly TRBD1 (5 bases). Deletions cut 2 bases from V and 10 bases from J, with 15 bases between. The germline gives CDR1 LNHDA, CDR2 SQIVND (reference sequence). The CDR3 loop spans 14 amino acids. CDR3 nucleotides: TGTGCCAGTAGTATAAGGGGCCGGAACTTCCCCCAGCATTTT. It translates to CASSIRGRNFPQHF. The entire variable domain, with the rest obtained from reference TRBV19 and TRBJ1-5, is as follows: DGGITQSPKYLFRKEGQNVTLSCEQNLNHDAMYWYRQDPGQGLRLIYYSQIVNDFQKGDIAEGYSVSREKKESFPLTVTSAQKNPTAFYLCASSIRGRNFPQHFGDGTRLSIL.

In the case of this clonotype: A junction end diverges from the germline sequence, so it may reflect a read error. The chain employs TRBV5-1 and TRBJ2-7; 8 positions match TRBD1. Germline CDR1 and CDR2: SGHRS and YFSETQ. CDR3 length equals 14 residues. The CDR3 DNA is TGCGCCAGCAGCCACGGACAGGGCTCCTCCGAGCAGTACTTC. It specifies CASSHGQGSSEQYF.

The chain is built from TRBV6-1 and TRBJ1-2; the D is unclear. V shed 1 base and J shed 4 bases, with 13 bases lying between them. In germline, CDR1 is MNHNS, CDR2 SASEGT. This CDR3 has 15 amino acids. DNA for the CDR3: TGTGCCAGCAGTGAAGATCGGCAGCAAATCTATGGCTACACCTTC. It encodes CASSEDRQQIYGYTF.

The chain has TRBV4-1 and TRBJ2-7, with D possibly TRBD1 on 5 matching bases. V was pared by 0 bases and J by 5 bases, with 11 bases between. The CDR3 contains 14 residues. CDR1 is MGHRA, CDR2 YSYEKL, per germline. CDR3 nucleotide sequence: TGCGCCAGCAGCCAAGAGGAAGGGGTCAACGAGCAGTACTTC. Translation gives CASSQEEGVNEQYF.

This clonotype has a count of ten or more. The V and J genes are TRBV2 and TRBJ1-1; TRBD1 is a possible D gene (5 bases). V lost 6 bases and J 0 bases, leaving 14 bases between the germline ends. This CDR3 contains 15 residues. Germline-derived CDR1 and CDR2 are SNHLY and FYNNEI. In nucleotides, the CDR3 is TGTGCCAGCAGCCCGGGACCGAGATTGAACACTGAAGCTTTCTTT. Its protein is CASSPGPRLNTEAFF.

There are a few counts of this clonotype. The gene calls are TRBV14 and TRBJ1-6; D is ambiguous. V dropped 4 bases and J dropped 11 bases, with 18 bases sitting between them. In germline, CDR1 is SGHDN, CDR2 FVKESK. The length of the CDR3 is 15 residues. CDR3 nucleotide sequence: TGTGCCAGCAGCCTTCCTGGGGTCCTCTACGCACCCCTCCACTTT. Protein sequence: CASSLPGVLYAPLHF.